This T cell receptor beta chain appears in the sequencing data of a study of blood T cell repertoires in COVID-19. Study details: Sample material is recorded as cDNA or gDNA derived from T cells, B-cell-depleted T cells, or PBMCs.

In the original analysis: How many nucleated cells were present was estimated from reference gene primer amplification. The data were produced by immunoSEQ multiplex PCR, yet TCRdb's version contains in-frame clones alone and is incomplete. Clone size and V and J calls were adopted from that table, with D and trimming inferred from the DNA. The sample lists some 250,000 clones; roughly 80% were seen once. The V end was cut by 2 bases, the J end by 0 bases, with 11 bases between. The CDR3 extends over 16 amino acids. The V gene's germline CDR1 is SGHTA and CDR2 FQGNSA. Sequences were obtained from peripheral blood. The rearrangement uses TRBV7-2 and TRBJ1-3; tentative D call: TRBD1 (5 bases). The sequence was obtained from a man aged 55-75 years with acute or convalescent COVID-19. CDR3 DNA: TGTGCCAGCAGCTTATGGGGCGGTGACTCTGGAAACACCATATATTTT. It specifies CASSLWGGDSGNTIYF. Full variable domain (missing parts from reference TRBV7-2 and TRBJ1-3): GAGVSQSPSNKVTEKGKDVELRCDPISGHTALYWYRQSLGQGLEFLIYFQGNSAPDKSGLPSDRFSAERTGGSVSTLTIQRTQQEDSAVYLCASSLWGGDSGNTIYFGEGSWLTVV.